These 19 T cell receptor beta chains were all obtained from the same sample, sequenced in a study of cytomegalovirus exposure and HLA in healthy donors. The primer mix had 60 Vbeta and 13 Jbeta primers. Clones were sequenced by immunoSEQ multiplex PCR, and TCRdb holds only the in-frame ones, with some missing. The profile shows 200,000 to 250,000 clones, roughly 80% of them singletons. The specimen was PBMCs. These receptors originate from a man aged 25-40 years in good health and CMV-seronegative.

This chain joins TRBV5-6 and TRBJ2-1; 7 bases match TRBD1. CDR1 is SGHDT and CDR2 is YYEEEE in the germline V gene. The junction had 0 bases not matched to a gene; V was cut back by 0 bases and J by 0 bases. The CDR3 totals 15 residues. CDR3 residues: CASSLGDSSYNEQFF. DNA of the CDR3: TGTGCCAGCAGCTTGGGGGACAGCTCCTACAATGAGCAGTTCTTC.

The chain joins TRBV9 to TRBJ2-3; 7 bases line up with TRBD2. This CDR3 is built from 15 residues. Per the germline V gene, CDR1 is SGDLS and CDR2 is YYNGEE. The V gene end was trimmed by 1 base and the J gene end by 2 bases; junction bases not matched to a gene: 4. The CDR3 region has the DNA TGTGCCAGCAGCGTAAGGGACTACCCCACAGATACGCAGTATTTT. This codes for CASSVRDYPTDTQYF.

This clone appeared once. The chain employs TRBV2 and TRBJ1-1, with D perhaps matching TRBD1 (6 bases). V dropped 5 bases and J dropped 1 base, with 20 bases sitting between them. This CDR3 contains 17 residues. Looked up from germline, CDR1 is SNHLY and CDR2 is FYNNEI. Here the CDR3 reads CASSPLDRTTGNTEAFF. The CDR3 region has the DNA TGTGCCAGCAGTCCGTTGGACAGAACGACGGGGAACACTGAAGCTTTCTTT.

J is TRBJ2-2 and V is TRBV9, with D tentatively TRBD2 (6 bases). The V end lost 0 bases, the J end lost 4 bases, and 13 bases lay between the germline ends. Germline CDR1 SGDLS, CDR2 YYNGEE. The CDR3 is 16 residues long. CDR3 residues: CASSVGGLGGTGELFF. The DNA of the CDR3 is TGTGCCAGCAGCGTAGGGGGACTGGGGGGCACCGGGGAGCTGTTTTTT. Using reference TRBV9 and TRBJ2-2 for the parts outside the CDR3, the full variable domain is DSGVTQTPKHLITATGQRVTLRCSPRSGDLSVYWYQQSLDQGLQFLIQYYNGEERAKGNILERFSAQQFPDLHSELNLSSLELGDSALYFCASSVGGLGGTGELFFGEGSRLTVL.

The chain is built from TRBV4-1 and TRBJ2-5; a possible D gene is TRBD2 (6 bases). From germline, CDR1 is MGHRA and CDR2 YSYEKL. Trimming took off 4 bases at V and 7 bases at J, with 13 bases between the two ends. This CDR3 spans 13 amino acids. The CDR3 here is CASSRGAGGTQYF. The CDR3 bases are TGCGCCAGCAGCCGAGGGGCCGGGGGGACCCAGTACTTC.

The chain joins TRBV9 to TRBJ1-1, with a tentative D call TRBD1 (5 bases). Trimming left V 0 bases short and J 3 bases short, with 15 bases between. CDR1 and CDR2 from the germline V gene are SGDLS and YYNGEE. The CDR3 is 16 residues long. In nucleotides, the CDR3 is TGTGCCAGCAGCGTAGCCCCTCAGGGCCCTGACACTGAAGCTTTCTTT. Its protein is CASSVAPQGPDTEAFF.

This clone was counted only a few times. V is TRBV28 and J is TRBJ1-3, with 7 nucleotides matching TRBD1. J lost 7 bases, V lost 6 bases, and 15 bases had no gene match. Germline CDR1 is MDHEN and CDR2 is SYDVKM. The CDR3 runs 16 residues. The CDR3 spells CASSRGDSRLRNTIYF. The CDR3 DNA follows: TGTGCCAGCAGCCGAGGGGACAGTCGGCTGCGGAACACCATATATTTT. The full variable domain, with the rest looked up from reference TRBV28 and TRBJ1-3, is DVKVTQSSRYLVKRTGEKVFLECVQDMDHENMFWYRQDPGLGLRLIYFSYDVKMKEKGDIPEGYSVSREKKERFSLILESASTNQTSMYLCASSRGDSRLRNTIYFGEGSWLTVV.

This sequence joins TRBV5-1 and TRBJ2-7, with 9 bases fitting TRBD1. With V trimmed by 7 bases and J by 4 bases, 6 bases remained unmatched. CDR1 SGHRS and CDR2 YFSETQ come from the germline V gene. There are 13 residues in the CDR3. In DNA form, the CDR3 reads TGCGCCAGCGTACAGGGGGCGAGGTACGAGCAGTACTTC. Its protein is CASVQGARYEQYF.

The V call is TRBV10-1, the J call TRBJ1-4, with D possibly being TRBD1 (6 bases). With 9 bases removed from V and 4 bases from J, the gap between germline ends came to 12 bases. Germline loops: CDR1 WNHNN, CDR2 SYGVQD (reference sequence). The CDR3 loop spans 13 amino acids. CDR3 in amino acids: CASTRRGNEKLFF. The CDR3 DNA reads TGCGCCAGTACACGCAGGGGTAATGAAAAACTGTTTTTT.

This clone was counted between two and nine times. The J gene is TRBJ2-1, the V gene TRBV21-1; TRBD2, the table's D call, lacks a check against the DNA. TRBV21-1 is described as a pseudogene. The CDR3 is 15 residues long. The DNA for the CDR3 is TGTGCCAGCAAGGCCGGAGGGATCTCCTACAATGAGCAGTTCTTC. It yields the protein CASKAGGISYNEQFF.

The rearrangement links TRBV6-5 to TRBJ1-1; TRBD1 is a possible D gene (5 bases). This CDR3 comprises 15 residues. With 0 bases removed from V and 0 bases from J, the gap between germline ends came to 8 bases. Germline lookup yields CDR1 MNHEY and CDR2 SVGAGI. This CDR3 reads CASSYSDSMNTEAFF. As DNA, the CDR3 is TGTGCCAGCAGTTACTCTGACAGCATGAACACTGAAGCTTTCTTT.

This clone was seen only a few times. The chain uses TRBV7-6 and TRBJ2-3; 7 bases line up with TRBD1. The germline V gene has CDR1 SGHVS and CDR2 FNYEAQ. V lost 5 bases and J lost 4; bases outside the gene matches: 6. The length of the CDR3 is 14 residues. The CDR3 coding sequence is TGTGCCAGCAGCCCCCGACAGGGCCCAGATACGCAGTATTTT. Translating it yields CASSPRQGPDTQYF.

With respect to this clone: A junction boundary mismatches the germline segment, possibly from a read error. Other DNA sequences from this sample encode an identical CDR3 as well. This chain joins TRBV28 and TRBJ1-1; 7 bases align to TRBD1. The CDR3 is 15 residues long. The V gene's germline CDR1 is MDHEN and CDR2 SYDVKM. The CDR3, as DNA: TGTGCCAGCAGTTTATACAGGGGTCTGAACACTGAAGCCTTCTTT. It codes for CASSLYRGLNTEAFF.

The chain is built from TRBV5-1 and TRBJ2-1; TRBD1 matches at 9 bases. Germline V gene lookup returns CDR1 SGHRS and CDR2 YFSETQ. Trimming cost V 3 bases and J 7 bases; bases outside gene matches: 2. The CDR3 consists of 13 residues. The CDR3 spells CASSSQGANEQFF. The CDR3, as DNA: TGCGCCAGCAGCTCACAGGGGGCTAATGAGCAGTTCTTC.

For the CDR3, the DNA is TGTGCCAGCAGCGTGGACAGTGCGATTGGAAACACCATATATTTT. Protein sequence: CASSVDSAIGNTIYF. This chain connects TRBV9 to TRBJ1-3; D is perhaps TRBD1 (6 bases). This CDR3 has 15 amino acids. Germline V gene sequence: CDR1 SGDLS, CDR2 YYNGEE. Trimming removed 2 bases from V and 3 bases from J, with 12 bases in between.

V is TRBV4-3 and J is TRBJ2-3, with 8 nucleotides matching TRBD2. The CDR3 consists of 16 residues. The V gene's germline CDR1 is LGHNA and CDR2 YSLEER. The junction had 10 bases not matched to a gene; V was cut back by 0 bases and J by 8 bases. The CDR3 protein is CASSQDVTGGLATQYF. CDR3 nucleotide sequence: TGCGCCAGCAGCCAAGACGTAACGGGGGGGTTAGCTACGCAGTATTTT.

The V call is TRBV7-3, the J call TRBJ2-5; D might be TRBD1 (6 bases). The CDR3 totals 14 residues. V lost 5 bases to trimming and J lost 2 bases, with 12 bases between them. Germline CDR1 is SGHTA and CDR2 is FQGTGA. The CDR3 DNA follows: TGTGCCAGCAGCCGCTGGGGGCAGCAAGAGACCCAGTACTTC. Translating it yields CASSRWGQQETQYF.

This rearrangement joins TRBV7-2 to TRBJ2-1; TRBD2 aligns across 8 bases. Germline V gives CDR1 SGHTA, CDR2 FQGNSA. CDR3 size: 14 residues. The V segment lost 7 bases and the J segment 3 bases; nucleotides outside the gene matches: 5. The CDR3 DNA reads as TGTGCCAGCACCTCCAGCGGGGGCTACAATGAGCAGTTCTTC. Translated: CASTSSGGYNEQFF.

This rearrangement joins TRBV11-2 to TRBJ2-1; D is possibly TRBD2 (7 bases). CDR1 is SGHAT, CDR2 FQNNGV, per germline. V was cut by 3 bases and J by 6 bases, with 15 bases left in between. This CDR3 contains 15 residues. CDR3 nucleotide sequence: TGTGCCAGCAGCTTGGGGAGGGGGGGCGGCAATGAGCAGTTCTTC. It encodes CASSLGRGGGNEQFF.